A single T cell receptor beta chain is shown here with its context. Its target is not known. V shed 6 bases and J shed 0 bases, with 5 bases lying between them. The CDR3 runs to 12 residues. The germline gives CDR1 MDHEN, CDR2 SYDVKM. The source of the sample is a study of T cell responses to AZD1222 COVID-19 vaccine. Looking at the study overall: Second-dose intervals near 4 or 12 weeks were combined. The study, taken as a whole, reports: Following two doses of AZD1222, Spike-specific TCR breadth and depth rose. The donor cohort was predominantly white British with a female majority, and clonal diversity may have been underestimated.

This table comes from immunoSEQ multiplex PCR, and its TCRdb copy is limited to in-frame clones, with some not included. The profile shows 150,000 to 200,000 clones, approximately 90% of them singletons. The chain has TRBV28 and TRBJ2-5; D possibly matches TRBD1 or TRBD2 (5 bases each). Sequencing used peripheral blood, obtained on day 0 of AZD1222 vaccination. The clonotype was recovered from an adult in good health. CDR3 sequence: CASRGDQETQYF. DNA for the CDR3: TGTGCCAGCAGGGGGGACCAAGAGACCCAGTACTTC. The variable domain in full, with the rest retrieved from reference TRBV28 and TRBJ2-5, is DVKVTQSSRYLVKRTGEKVFLECVQDMDHENMFWYRQDPGLGLRLIYFSYDVKMKEKGDIPEGYSVSREKKERFSLILESASTNQTSMYLCASRGDQETQYFGPGTRLLVL.